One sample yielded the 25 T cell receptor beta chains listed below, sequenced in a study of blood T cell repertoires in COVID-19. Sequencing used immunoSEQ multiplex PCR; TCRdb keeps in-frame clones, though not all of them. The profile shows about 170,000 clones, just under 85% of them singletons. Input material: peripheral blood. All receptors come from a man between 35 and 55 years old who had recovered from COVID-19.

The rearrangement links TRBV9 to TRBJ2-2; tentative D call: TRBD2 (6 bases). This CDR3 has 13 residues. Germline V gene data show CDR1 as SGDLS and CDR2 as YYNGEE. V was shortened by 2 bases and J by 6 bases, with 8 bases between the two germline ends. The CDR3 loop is CASSVGGSGELFF. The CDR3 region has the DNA TGTGCCAGCAGCGTTGGGGGGTCCGGGGAGCTGTTTTTT.

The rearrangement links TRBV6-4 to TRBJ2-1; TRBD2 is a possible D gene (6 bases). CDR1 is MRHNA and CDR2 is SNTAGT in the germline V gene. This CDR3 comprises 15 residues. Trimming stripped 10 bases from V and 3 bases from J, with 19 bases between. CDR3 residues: CATALEAGIYNEQFF. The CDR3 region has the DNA TGTGCCACCGCACTGGAGGCGGGGATCTACAATGAGCAGTTCTTC.

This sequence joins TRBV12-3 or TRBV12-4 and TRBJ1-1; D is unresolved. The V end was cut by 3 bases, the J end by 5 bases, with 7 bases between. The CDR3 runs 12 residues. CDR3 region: CASSFLRTEAFF. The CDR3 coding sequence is TGTGCCAGCAGTTTCTTGAGGACTGAAGCTTTCTTT.

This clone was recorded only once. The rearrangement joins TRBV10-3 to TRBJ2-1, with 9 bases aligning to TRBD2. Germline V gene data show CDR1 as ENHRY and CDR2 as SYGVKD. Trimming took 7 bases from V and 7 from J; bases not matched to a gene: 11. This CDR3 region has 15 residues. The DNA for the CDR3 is TGTGCCATCACTCGCGGCGGGGGGGCCTCGAATGAGCAGTTCTTC. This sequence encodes CAITRGGGASNEQFF.

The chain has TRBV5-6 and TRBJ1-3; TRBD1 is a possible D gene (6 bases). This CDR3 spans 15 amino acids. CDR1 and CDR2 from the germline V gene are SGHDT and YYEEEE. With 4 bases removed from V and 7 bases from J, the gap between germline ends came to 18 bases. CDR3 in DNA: TGTGCCAGCAGCGTACAGGGTATAATAGGGAACACCATATATTTT. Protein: CASSVQGIIGNTIYF.

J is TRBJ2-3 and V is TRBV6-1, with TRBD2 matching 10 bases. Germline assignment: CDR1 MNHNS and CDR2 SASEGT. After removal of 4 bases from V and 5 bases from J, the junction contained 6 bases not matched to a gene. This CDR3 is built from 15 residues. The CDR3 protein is CASSGTAGGRDTQYF. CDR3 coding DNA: TGTGCCAGCAGTGGCACAGCGGGGGGGCGAGATACGCAGTATTTT.

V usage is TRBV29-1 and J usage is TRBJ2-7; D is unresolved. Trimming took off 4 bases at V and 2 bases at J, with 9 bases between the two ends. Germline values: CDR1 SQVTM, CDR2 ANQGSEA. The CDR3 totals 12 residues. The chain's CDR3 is CSVGDNTYEQYF. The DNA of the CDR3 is TGCAGCGTTGGAGACAACACCTACGAGCAGTACTTC.

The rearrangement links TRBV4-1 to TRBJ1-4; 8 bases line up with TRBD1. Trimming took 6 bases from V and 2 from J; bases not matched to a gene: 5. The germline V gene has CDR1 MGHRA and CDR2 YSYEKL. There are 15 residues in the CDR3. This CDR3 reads CASRGQGGTNEKLFF. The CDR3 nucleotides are TGCGCCAGCAGAGGACAGGGAGGGACTAATGAAAAACTGTTTTTT.

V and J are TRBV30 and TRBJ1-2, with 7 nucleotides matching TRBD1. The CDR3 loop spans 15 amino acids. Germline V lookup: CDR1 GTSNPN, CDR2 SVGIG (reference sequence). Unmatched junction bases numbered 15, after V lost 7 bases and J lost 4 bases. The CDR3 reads CASLLWGQPIYGYTF. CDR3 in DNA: TGTGCCTCACTTTTATGGGGACAGCCAATCTATGGCTACACCTTC.

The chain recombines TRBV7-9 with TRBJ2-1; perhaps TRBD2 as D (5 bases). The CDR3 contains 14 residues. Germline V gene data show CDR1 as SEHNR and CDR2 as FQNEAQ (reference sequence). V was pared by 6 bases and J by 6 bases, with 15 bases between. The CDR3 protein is CASRSPTAGNEQFF. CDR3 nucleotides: TGTGCCAGCAGGTCTCCGACTGCGGGCAATGAGCAGTTCTTC.

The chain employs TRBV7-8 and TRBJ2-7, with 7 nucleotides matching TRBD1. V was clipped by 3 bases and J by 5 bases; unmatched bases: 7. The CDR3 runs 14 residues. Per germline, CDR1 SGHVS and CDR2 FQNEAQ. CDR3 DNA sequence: TGTGCCAGCAGCTTGCCGGGACAGTTAAACGAGCAGTACTTC. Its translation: CASSLPGQLNEQYF.

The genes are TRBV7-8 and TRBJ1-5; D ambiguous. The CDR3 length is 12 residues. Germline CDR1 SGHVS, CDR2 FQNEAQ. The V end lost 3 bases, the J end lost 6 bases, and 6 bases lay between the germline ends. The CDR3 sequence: CASSFLSQPQHF. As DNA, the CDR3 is TGTGCCAGCAGCTTTCTGTCTCAGCCCCAGCATTTT.

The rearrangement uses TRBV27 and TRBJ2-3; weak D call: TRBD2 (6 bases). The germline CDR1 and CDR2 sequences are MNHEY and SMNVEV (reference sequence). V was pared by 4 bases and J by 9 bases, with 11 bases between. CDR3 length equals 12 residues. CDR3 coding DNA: TGTGCCAGCAGTTATGGGGGGAGAACGCAGTATTTT. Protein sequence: CASSYGGRTQYF.

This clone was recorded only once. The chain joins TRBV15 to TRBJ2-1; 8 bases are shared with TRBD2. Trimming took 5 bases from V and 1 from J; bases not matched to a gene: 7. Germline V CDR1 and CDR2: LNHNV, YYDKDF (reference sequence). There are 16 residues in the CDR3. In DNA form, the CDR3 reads TGTGCCACCAGCCGTTCACGGGAGGGTTCCTACAATGAGCAGTTCTTC. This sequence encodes CATSRSREGSYNEQFF.

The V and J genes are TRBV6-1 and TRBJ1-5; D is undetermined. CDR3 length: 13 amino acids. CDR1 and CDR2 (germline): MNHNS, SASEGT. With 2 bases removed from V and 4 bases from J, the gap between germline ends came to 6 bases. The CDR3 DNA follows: TGTGCCAGCAGTGAACGGGAGAATCAGCCCCAGCATTTT. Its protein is CASSERENQPQHF.

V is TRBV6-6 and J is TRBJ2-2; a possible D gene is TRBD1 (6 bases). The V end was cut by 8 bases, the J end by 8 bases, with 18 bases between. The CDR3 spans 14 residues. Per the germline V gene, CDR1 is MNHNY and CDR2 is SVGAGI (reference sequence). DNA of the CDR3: TGTGCCAGCCTTCTGGACAGCGTGGGGGGGGAGCTGTTTTTT. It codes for CASLLDSVGGELFF.

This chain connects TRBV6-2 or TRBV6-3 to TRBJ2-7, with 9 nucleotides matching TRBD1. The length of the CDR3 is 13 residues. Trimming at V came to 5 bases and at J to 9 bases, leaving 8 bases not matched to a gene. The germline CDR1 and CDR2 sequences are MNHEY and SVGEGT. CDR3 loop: CASSVGQGGGQYF. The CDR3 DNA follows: TGTGCCAGCAGTGTGGGACAGGGCGGAGGGCAGTACTTC.

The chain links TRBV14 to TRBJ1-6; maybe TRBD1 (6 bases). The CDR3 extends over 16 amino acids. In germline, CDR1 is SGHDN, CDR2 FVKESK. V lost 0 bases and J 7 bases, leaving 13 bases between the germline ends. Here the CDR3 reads CASSQDGRGGNSPLHF. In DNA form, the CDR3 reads TGTGCCAGCAGCCAAGATGGTCGAGGGGGAAATTCACCCCTCCACTTT.

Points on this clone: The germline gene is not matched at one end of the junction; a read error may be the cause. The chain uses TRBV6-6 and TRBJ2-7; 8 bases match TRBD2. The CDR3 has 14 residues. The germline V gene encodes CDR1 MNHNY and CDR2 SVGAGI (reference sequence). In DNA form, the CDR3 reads TGTGCCAGCAGTAACTCCCGGGGGGGCTACGAGCAGTACTTC. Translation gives CASSNSRGGYEQYF.

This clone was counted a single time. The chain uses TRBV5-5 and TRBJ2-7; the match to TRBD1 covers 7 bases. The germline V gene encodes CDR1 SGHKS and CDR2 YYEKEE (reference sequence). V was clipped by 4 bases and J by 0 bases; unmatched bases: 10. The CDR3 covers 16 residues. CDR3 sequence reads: CASSSVRSGGSYEQYF. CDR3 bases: TGTGCCAGCAGCAGTGTGAGGTCAGGGGGCTCCTACGAGCAGTACTTC.

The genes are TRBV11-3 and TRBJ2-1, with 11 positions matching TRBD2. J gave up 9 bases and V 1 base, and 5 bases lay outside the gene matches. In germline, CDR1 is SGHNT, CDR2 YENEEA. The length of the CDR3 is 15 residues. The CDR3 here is CASSLGIAGGSEQFF. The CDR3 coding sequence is TGTGCCAGCAGCTTAGGTATAGCGGGAGGGAGTGAGCAGTTCTTC.

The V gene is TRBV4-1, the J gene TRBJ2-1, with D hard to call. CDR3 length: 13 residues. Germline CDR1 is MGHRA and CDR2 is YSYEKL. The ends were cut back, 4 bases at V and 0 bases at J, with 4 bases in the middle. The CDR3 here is CASSRSSYNEQFF. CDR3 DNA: TGCGCCAGCAGCCGGAGCTCCTACAATGAGCAGTTCTTC.

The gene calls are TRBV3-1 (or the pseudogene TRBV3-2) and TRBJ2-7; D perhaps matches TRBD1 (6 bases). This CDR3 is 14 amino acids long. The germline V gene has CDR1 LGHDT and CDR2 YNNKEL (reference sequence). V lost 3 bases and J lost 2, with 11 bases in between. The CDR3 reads CASSHAGDTYEQYF. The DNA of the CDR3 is TGTGCCAGCAGCCACGCTGGGGACACCTACGAGCAGTACTTC.

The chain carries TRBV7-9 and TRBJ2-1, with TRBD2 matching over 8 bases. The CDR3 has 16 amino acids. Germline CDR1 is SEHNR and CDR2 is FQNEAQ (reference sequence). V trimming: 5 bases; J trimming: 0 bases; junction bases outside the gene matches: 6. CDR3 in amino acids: CASSITSGSSYNEQFF. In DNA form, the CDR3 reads TGTGCCAGCAGCATCACTAGCGGAAGCTCCTACAATGAGCAGTTCTTC.

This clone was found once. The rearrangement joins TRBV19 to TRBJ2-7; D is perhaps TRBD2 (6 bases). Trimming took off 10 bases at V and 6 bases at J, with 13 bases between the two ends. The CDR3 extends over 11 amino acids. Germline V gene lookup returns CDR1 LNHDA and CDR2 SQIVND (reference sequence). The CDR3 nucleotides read TGTGCCACCTCGGGAGCGGGCGAGCAGTACTTC. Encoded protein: CATSGAGEQYF.